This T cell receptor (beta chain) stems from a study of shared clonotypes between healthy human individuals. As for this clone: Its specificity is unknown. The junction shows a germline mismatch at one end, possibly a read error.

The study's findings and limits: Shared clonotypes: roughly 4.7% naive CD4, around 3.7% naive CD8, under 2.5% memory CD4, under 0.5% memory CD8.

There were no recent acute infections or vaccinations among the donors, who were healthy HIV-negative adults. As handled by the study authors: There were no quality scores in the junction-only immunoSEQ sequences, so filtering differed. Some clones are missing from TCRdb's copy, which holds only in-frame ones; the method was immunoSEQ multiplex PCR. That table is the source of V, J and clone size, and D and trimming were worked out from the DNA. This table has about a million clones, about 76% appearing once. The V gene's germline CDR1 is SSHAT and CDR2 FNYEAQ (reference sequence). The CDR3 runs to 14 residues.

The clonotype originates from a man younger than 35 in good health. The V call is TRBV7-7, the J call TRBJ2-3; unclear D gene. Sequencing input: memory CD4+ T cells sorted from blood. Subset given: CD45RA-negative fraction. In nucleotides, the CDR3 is TGTGCTAGCAGCCGGTCACCCGGCACAGATACGCAGTATTTT. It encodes CASSRSPGTDTQYF.